The next 2 T cell receptor beta chains were all read from a single sample in a study of cytomegalovirus exposure and HLA in healthy donors. Generated by immunoSEQ multiplex PCR, the TCRdb table keeps only in-frame clones and is missing some. The sample includes some 150,000 clones, 85% to 90% of them seen just once. Sequenced: PBMCs. The source of these receptors is a young woman in good health and CMV-seropositive.

The V gene is TRBV5-1, the J gene TRBJ2-1; possibly TRBD2 for D (6 bases). V dropped 5 bases and J dropped 4 bases, with 16 bases sitting between them. The CDR3 is made up of 15 amino acids. Germline-derived CDR1 and CDR2 are SGHRS and YFSETQ. In nucleotides, the CDR3 is TGCGCCAGCAGTCCCTCGCGCGGGGCATACAATGAGCAGTTCTTC. This sequence encodes CASSPSRGAYNEQFF.

The chain has TRBV28 and TRBJ2-1, with TRBD2 matching 10 bases. Germline loops: CDR1 MDHEN, CDR2 SYDVKM. The CDR3 has 20 residues. The J segment lost 4 bases and the V segment lost 5 bases, leaving 20 bases of the junction unmatched. CDR3: CASSLPRTGIGLAEYNEQFF. Here the CDR3 DNA reads TGTGCCAGCAGTCTTCCCCGGACAGGGATCGGACTAGCGGAATACAATGAGCAGTTCTTC.